Here is one T cell receptor (beta chain) with its context. The antigen is undetermined. As to treatment: 15 to 20 received Ad26.COV2.S at low or high dose, single or two shots; roughly five received placebo; per-sample allocation not given. All samples were drawn on day 63, counting from the first vaccine or placebo injection. Donation came from an adult in Boston who was aged 18-55 years. The V gene's germline CDR1 is SGDLS and CDR2 YYNGEE. V was clipped by 3 bases and J by 0 bases; unmatched bases: 3. The CDR3 spans 15 residues. These data belong to a study of Ad26.COV2.S vaccination and SARS-CoV-2 variants. TCRdb keeps only in-frame clones here, not all; method: immunoSEQ multiplex PCR. This table holds around 400,000 clones, roughly four fifths found once. Study observations and caveats: Possibly, TCR breadth and depth analyses underestimated total T cell responses.

The source is a person aged 18-65 years who received the Ad26.COV2.S COVID-19 vaccine or a placebo. The sample in question was peripheral blood, obtained in a trial of Ad26.COV2.S vaccine versus placebo. The V gene is TRBV9, the J gene TRBJ1-5; 7 bases are shared with TRBD1. CDR3 loop: CASSGGTVSNQPQHF. CDR3 DNA sequence: TGTGCCAGCAGCGGAGGGACAGTTAGCAATCAGCCCCAGCATTTT.